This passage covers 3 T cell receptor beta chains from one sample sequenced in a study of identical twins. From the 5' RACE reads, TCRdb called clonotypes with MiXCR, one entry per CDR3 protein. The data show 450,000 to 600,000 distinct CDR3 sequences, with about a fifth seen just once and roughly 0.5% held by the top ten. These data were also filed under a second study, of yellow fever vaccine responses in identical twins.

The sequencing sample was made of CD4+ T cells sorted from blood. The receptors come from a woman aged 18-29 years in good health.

The CDR3 spells CSALGFYYNEQFF. The CDR3 DNA reads TGCAGTGCCCTGGGCTTTTACTACAATGAGCAGTTCTTC. The V and J genes are TRBV20-1 and TRBJ2-1; D is unclear. Trimming took off 6 bases at V and 3 bases at J, with 12 bases between the two ends. CDR3 length equals 13 residues. From germline, CDR1 is DFQATT and CDR2 SNEGSKA (reference sequence).

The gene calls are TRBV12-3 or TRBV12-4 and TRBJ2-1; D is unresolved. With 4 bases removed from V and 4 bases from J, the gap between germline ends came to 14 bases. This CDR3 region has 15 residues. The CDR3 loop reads CASSSMSIRYNEQFF. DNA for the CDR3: TGTGCCAGCAGTTCCATGTCGATACGGTACAATGAGCAGTTCTTC.

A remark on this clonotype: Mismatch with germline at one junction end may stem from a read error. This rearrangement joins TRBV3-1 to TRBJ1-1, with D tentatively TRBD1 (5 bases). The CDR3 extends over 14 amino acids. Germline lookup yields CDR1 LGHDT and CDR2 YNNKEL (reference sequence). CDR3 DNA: TGTGCCAGCAGCCCCAACTACGGCAGGGAAGGAGCTTCCTTT. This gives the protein CASSPNYGREGASF.